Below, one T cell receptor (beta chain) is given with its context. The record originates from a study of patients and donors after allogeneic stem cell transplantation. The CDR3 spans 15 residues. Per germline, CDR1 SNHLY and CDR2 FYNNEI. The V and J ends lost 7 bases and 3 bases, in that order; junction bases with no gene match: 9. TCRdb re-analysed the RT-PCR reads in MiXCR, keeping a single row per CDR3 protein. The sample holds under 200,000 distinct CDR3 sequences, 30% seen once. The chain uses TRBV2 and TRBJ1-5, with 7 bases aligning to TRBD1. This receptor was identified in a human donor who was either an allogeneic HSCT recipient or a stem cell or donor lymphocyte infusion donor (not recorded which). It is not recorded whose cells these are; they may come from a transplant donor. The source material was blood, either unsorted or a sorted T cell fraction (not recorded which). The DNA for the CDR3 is TGTGCCAGCAAGACGGGACAGACCTACAATCAGCCCCAGCATTTT. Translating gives CASKTGQTYNQPQHF.